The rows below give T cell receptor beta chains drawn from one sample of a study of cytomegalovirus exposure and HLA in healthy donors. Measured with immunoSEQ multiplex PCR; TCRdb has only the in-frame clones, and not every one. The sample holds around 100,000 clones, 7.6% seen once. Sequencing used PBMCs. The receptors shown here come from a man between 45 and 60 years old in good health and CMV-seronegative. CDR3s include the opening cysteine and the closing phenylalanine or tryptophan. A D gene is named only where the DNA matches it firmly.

CDR3aa: CASSVGGLDGYTF
d_gene: .
v_gene: TRBV9
j_gene: TRBJ1-2

CDR3aa: CASRTTGTSVYEQYF
d_gene: TRBD2
v_gene: TRBV27
j_gene: TRBJ2-7

CDR3aa: CASSPPRTGVFF
d_gene: TRBD1
v_gene: TRBV28
j_gene: TRBJ2-1

CDR3aa: CASSTTFGGSDTEAFF
d_gene: .
v_gene: TRBV28
j_gene: TRBJ1-1

CDR3aa: CASSDYSNQPQHF
d_gene: .
v_gene: TRBV6-1
j_gene: TRBJ1-5

CDR3aa: CASSYPGWVYNEQFF
d_gene: .
v_gene: TRBV6-7
j_gene: TRBJ2-1

CDR3aa: CSVEGAGDEQYF
d_gene: TRBD2
v_gene: TRBV29-1
j_gene: TRBJ2-7

CDR3aa: CASSYYRLAGDYEQYF
d_gene: TRBD2
v_gene: TRBV5-1
j_gene: TRBJ2-7

CDR3aa: CASSSRLAGDSVSDTQYF
d_gene: TRBD2
v_gene: TRBV27
j_gene: TRBJ2-3

CDR3aa: CASSYGTARSNYGYTF
d_gene: TRBD1
v_gene: TRBV6-6
j_gene: TRBJ1-2

CDR3aa: CASSSDISQRYNSPLHF
d_gene: .
v_gene: TRBV5-8
j_gene: TRBJ1-6

CDR3aa: CASSGRTVYSNQPQHF
d_gene: .
v_gene: TRBV6-1
j_gene: TRBJ1-5

CDR3aa: CASSSTSGSHNEQFF
d_gene: TRBD2
v_gene: TRBV5-1
j_gene: TRBJ2-1

CDR3aa: CATSGTANEKLFF
d_gene: TRBD1
v_gene: TRBV15
j_gene: TRBJ1-4

CDR3aa: CASRGDSSYEQYF
d_gene: TRBD1
v_gene: TRBV27
j_gene: TRBJ2-7

CDR3aa: CASRLGTLNYGYTF
d_gene: .
v_gene: TRBV28
j_gene: TRBJ1-2

CDR3aa: CASREGRGNTIYF
d_gene: .
v_gene: TRBV2
j_gene: TRBJ1-3

CDR3aa: CASSVPGHMNTEAFF
d_gene: .
v_gene: TRBV6-5
j_gene: TRBJ1-1

CDR3aa: CAISEQGQGGYGYTF
d_gene: TRBD1
v_gene: TRBV10-3
j_gene: TRBJ1-2

CDR3aa: CASSVTAGSGNTIYF
d_gene: .
v_gene: TRBV11-3
j_gene: TRBJ1-3

CDR3aa: CATASGAIETQYF
d_gene: .
v_gene: TRBV19
j_gene: TRBJ2-5

CDR3aa: CASSHRGRTDTQYF
d_gene: .
v_gene: TRBV27
j_gene: TRBJ2-3

CDR3aa: CASSLVGTGAYEQYF
d_gene: TRBD1
v_gene: TRBV7-9
j_gene: TRBJ2-7

CDR3aa: CASTIGQLSYNEQFF
d_gene: .
v_gene: TRBV5-4
j_gene: TRBJ2-1

CDR3aa: CASSERGREAEAFF
d_gene: .
v_gene: TRBV6-1
j_gene: TRBJ1-1

CDR3aa: CASNQGAGQPQHF
d_gene: TRBD1
v_gene: TRBV6-5
j_gene: TRBJ1-5

CDR3aa: CASSLASRTDGYTF
d_gene: .
v_gene: TRBV5-8
j_gene: TRBJ1-2

CDR3aa: CASGGTGGLYGYTF
d_gene: TRBD1
v_gene: TRBV2
j_gene: TRBJ1-2

CDR3aa: CASRPTGGLGEQYF
d_gene: TRBD1
v_gene: TRBV6-4
j_gene: TRBJ2-7

CDR3aa: CASSTMGGTENGEQYF
d_gene: TRBD2
v_gene: TRBV9
j_gene: TRBJ2-7

CDR3aa: CASSSDTSAQYF
d_gene: .
v_gene: TRBV7-2
j_gene: TRBJ2-5

CDR3aa: CASSQDTLYEQYF
d_gene: .
v_gene: TRBV7-8
j_gene: TRBJ2-7

CDR3aa: CAISESRGSGGKNEQFF
d_gene: TRBD2
v_gene: TRBV10-3
j_gene: TRBJ2-1

CDR3aa: CASSRNPGGGGQETQYF
d_gene: .
v_gene: TRBV11-2
j_gene: TRBJ2-5

CDR3aa: CASSSLGTSGSYFRANEQFF
d_gene: TRBD2
v_gene: TRBV7-6
j_gene: TRBJ2-1

CDR3aa: CASSLQDKALGTEAFF
d_gene: .
v_gene: TRBV18
j_gene: TRBJ1-1

CDR3aa: CASSRGQVGGEQYF
d_gene: TRBD1
v_gene: TRBV5-4
j_gene: TRBJ2-7

CDR3aa: CASSPRGGPMTTDTQYF
d_gene: TRBD2
v_gene: TRBV4-3
j_gene: TRBJ2-3

CDR3aa: CATSLPGQGREQYF
d_gene: TRBD1
v_gene: TRBV15
j_gene: TRBJ2-7

CDR3aa: CASTPPGGEEAFF
d_gene: .
v_gene: TRBV28
j_gene: TRBJ1-1

CDR3aa: CASSLNSMNTEAFF
d_gene: .
v_gene: TRBV5-1
j_gene: TRBJ1-1

CDR3aa: CASSLELPPTGELFF
d_gene: .
v_gene: TRBV5-1
j_gene: TRBJ2-2

CDR3aa: CASSQAGQGNYGYTF
d_gene: .
v_gene: TRBV4-3
j_gene: TRBJ1-2

CDR3aa: CASSDEVAGRETQYF
d_gene: .
v_gene: TRBV2
j_gene: TRBJ2-5

CDR3aa: CASRERGHTGELFF
d_gene: TRBD2
v_gene: TRBV5-1
j_gene: TRBJ2-2

CDR3aa: CASSSPSSGANVLTF
d_gene: .
v_gene: TRBV27
j_gene: TRBJ2-6

CDR3aa: CASSLSGQGFGEAFF
d_gene: TRBD1
v_gene: TRBV5-1
j_gene: TRBJ1-1

CDR3aa: CAWSRTSGKSGDRGAVF
d_gene: TRBD2
v_gene: TRBV30
j_gene: TRBJ2-2

CDR3aa: CAISQGAAETQYF
d_gene: TRBD1
v_gene: TRBV10-3
j_gene: TRBJ2-5

CDR3aa: CASSRISFGEQFF
d_gene: .
v_gene: TRBV28
j_gene: TRBJ2-1

CDR3aa: CASRRGLVSAEYTGELFF
d_gene: .
v_gene: TRBV19
j_gene: TRBJ2-2

CDR3aa: CASSPAGGYEQYF
d_gene: TRBD1
v_gene: TRBV5-4
j_gene: TRBJ2-7

CDR3aa: CASREGQGIFQPQHF
d_gene: TRBD1
v_gene: TRBV28
j_gene: TRBJ1-5

CDR3aa: CASSSPGHRAQHF
d_gene: .
v_gene: TRBV6-6
j_gene: TRBJ1-5

CDR3aa: CASSLRQANTEAFF
d_gene: .
v_gene: TRBV7-9
j_gene: TRBJ1-1

CDR3aa: CASSLWASGSTDTQYF
d_gene: TRBD2
v_gene: TRBV5-6
j_gene: TRBJ2-3

CDR3aa: CASSRGGDTEAFF
d_gene: .
v_gene: TRBV7-6
j_gene: TRBJ1-1

CDR3aa: CASSIRGYGYTF
d_gene: .
v_gene: TRBV19
j_gene: TRBJ1-2

CDR3aa: CASSVSPGSGYEQYF
d_gene: .
v_gene: TRBV7-3
j_gene: TRBJ2-7

CDR3aa: CASSEFGREYGYTF
d_gene: .
v_gene: TRBV25-1
j_gene: TRBJ1-2